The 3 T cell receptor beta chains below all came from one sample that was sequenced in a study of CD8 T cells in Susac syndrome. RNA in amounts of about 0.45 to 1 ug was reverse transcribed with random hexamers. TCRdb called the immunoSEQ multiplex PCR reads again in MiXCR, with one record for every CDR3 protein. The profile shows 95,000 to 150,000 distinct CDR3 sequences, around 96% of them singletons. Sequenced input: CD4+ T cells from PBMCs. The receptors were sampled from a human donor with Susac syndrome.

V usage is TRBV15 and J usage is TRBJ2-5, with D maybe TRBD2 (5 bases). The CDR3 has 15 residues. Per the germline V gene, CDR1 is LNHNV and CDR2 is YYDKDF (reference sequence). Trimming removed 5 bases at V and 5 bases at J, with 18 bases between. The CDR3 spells CATSVGFTSKETQYF. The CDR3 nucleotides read TGTGCCACCAGCGTAGGGTTCACTAGTAAGGAGACCCAGTACTTC.

For the CDR3, the DNA is TGTGCCAGCAGTGAATTGGGACTCTCCTACGAGCAGTACTTC. Translating gives CASSELGLSYEQYF. The chain links TRBV25-1 to TRBJ2-7, with D possibly TRBD2 on 6 matching bases. Between the trimmed V and J ends, which lost 1 base and 0 bases, there was a span of 7 bases. The V gene's germline CDR1 is MGHDK and CDR2 SYGVNS. The CDR3 totals 14 residues.

This CDR3 is CATSAPVRGGQAFF. CDR3 DNA: TGTGCCACCAGCGCACCTGTCAGGGGGGGGCAAGCTTTCTTT. The chain recombines TRBV15 with TRBJ1-1, with 7 nucleotides matching TRBD1. CDR3 size: 14 residues. In germline, CDR1 is LNHNV, CDR2 YYDKDF (reference sequence). V shed 5 bases and J 9 bases; nucleotides not matched to a gene: 12.